The rows below give T cell receptor beta chains drawn from one sample of a study of blood T cells in healthy people across ages. TCRdb re-called the 5' RACE reads with MiXCR, one entry per CDR3 protein. The data contain about 1.4 million distinct CDR3 sequences, approximately 59% of them singletons. What was sequenced was blood. All receptors derive from a young man in good health. Each CDR3 is given with its conserved first and last residue. The D gene is left open where the match is weak. Expanded clones get a size class; other rows say once, few or many, or leave the size out.

CDR3nt: TGTGCCAGCAGCGAGGGGGGTGAGTTTCAGCCCCAGCATTTT
CDR3aa: CASSEGGEFQPQHF
v_gene: TRBV9
j_gene: TRBJ1-5
abundance: .
d_gene: .

CDR3nt: TGCAGTGCTAGTATTCTGACGCGGGAGAGCGCATACAATGAGCAGTTCTTC
CDR3aa: CSASILTRESAYNEQFF
v_gene: TRBV20-1
j_gene: TRBJ2-1
abundance: .
d_gene: TRBD2

CDR3nt: TGCGCCAGCAGTGTGGGTAGCGGGAACTATGAGCAGTTCTTC
CDR3aa: CASSVGSGNYEQFF
v_gene: TRBV5-1
j_gene: TRBJ2-1
abundance: few
d_gene: TRBD2

CDR3nt: TGCAGTGCCGAGGACAGGGTGAACGAAAAACTGTTTTTT
CDR3aa: CSAEDRVNEKLFF
v_gene: TRBV20-1
j_gene: TRBJ1-4
abundance: few
d_gene: TRBD1

CDR3nt: TGTGCCATCAGTCCCCTAGCGGGGGGACTTCCCTACAATGAGCAGTACTTC
CDR3aa: CAISPLAGGLPYNEQYF
v_gene: TRBV10-3
j_gene: TRBJ2-7
abundance: .
d_gene: TRBD2

CDR3nt: TGCGCCAGCAGCCCTCGGACGCCGGGGGACTATGGCTACACCTTC
CDR3aa: CASSPRTPGDYGYTF
v_gene: TRBV4-1
j_gene: TRBJ1-2
abundance: .
d_gene: .

CDR3nt: TGTGCCAGCCTCGTTCGCCCTTGGGGGGAGCAGTACTTC
CDR3aa: CASLVRPWGEQYF
v_gene: TRBV28
j_gene: TRBJ2-5
abundance: .
d_gene: .

CDR3nt: TGCGCCAGTAGCCAAGAGAGGGGGGCTTCACCCCTCCACTTT
CDR3aa: CASSQERGASPLHF
v_gene: TRBV4-1
j_gene: TRBJ1-6
abundance: once
d_gene: .

CDR3nt: TGTGCCAGCAGCCAAGATGGGCAGGGCTCCTACGAGCAGTACTTC
CDR3aa: CASSQDGQGSYEQYF
v_gene: TRBV4-2
j_gene: TRBJ2-7
abundance: .
d_gene: .

CDR3nt: TGTGCCAGCAACATTCCGGGGGAGACCCAGTACTTC
CDR3aa: CASNIPGETQYF
v_gene: TRBV9
j_gene: TRBJ2-5
abundance: .
d_gene: .

CDR3nt: TGTGCCAGCAGTGAGGCAGGTTCCGGTGAAGCTTTCTTT
CDR3aa: CASSEAGSGEAFF
v_gene: TRBV25-1
j_gene: TRBJ1-1
abundance: .
d_gene: .

CDR3nt: TGTGCCAGCAGCTTTACAGGGAGGAACTACGAGCAGTACTTC
CDR3aa: CASSFTGRNYEQYF
v_gene: TRBV5-6
j_gene: TRBJ2-7
abundance: few
d_gene: .

CDR3nt: TGTGCCATCGTCGGGGACTTATACAATGAGCAGTTCTTC
CDR3aa: CAIVGDLYNEQFF
v_gene: TRBV10-3
j_gene: TRBJ2-1
abundance: .
d_gene: .

CDR3nt: TGTGCCAGCAGTTTATCTCGGCGAGAGCAGTTCTTC
CDR3aa: CASSLSRREQFF
v_gene: TRBV27
j_gene: TRBJ2-1
abundance: .
d_gene: .

CDR3nt: TGCAGTGCTAGTCTGGCGGGGGGGCGGAATGAGCAGTTCTTC
CDR3aa: CSASLAGGRNEQFF
v_gene: TRBV20-1
j_gene: TRBJ2-1
abundance: .
d_gene: TRBD2

CDR3nt: TGCAGTGCTAGGCCTATAACGGGGGCGGCTTCCTATGGCTACACCTTC
CDR3aa: CSARPITGAASYGYTF
v_gene: TRBV20-1
j_gene: TRBJ1-2
abundance: .
d_gene: .

CDR3nt: TGTGCCAGCAGCTTAGAGCGTCTAAGGGATTGCTATGGCTACACCTTC
CDR3aa: CASSLERLRDCYGYTF
v_gene: TRBV7-7
j_gene: TRBJ1-2
abundance: .
d_gene: .

CDR3nt: TGTGCCAGCAGCTTAGAGCCACAGGGGGCTGGAGAGACCCAGTACTTC
CDR3aa: CASSLEPQGAGETQYF
v_gene: TRBV11-2
j_gene: TRBJ2-5
abundance: .
d_gene: TRBD1

CDR3nt: TGTGCCAGCAGTTTAGGGCTAGATTTCTACGAGCAGTACTTC
CDR3aa: CASSLGLDFYEQYF
v_gene: TRBV27
j_gene: TRBJ2-7
abundance: few
d_gene: .

CDR3nt: TGTGCCATCAGTGAACCACTAGCGGGAGTAGGAGAGCGGTACTTC
CDR3aa: CAISEPLAGVGERYF
v_gene: TRBV10-3
j_gene: TRBJ2-5
abundance: .
d_gene: TRBD2

CDR3nt: TGCGCCAGCAGCTTGAGGGGACAGACGACCTCTGGGGCCAACGTCCTGACTTTC
CDR3aa: CASSLRGQTTSGANVLTF
v_gene: TRBV5-1
j_gene: TRBJ2-6
abundance: .
d_gene: TRBD1

CDR3nt: TGTGCCAGCAGTTATGCAGGACCGAACACTGAAGCTTTCTTT
CDR3aa: CASSYAGPNTEAFF
v_gene: TRBV6-2/TRBV6-3
j_gene: TRBJ1-1
abundance: few
d_gene: .

CDR3nt: TGTGCCAGCAGTCCCCGGGGGAACACTGAAGCTTTCTTT
CDR3aa: CASSPRGNTEAFF
v_gene: TRBV7-9
j_gene: TRBJ1-1
abundance: many
d_gene: .

CDR3nt: TGCGCCAGCAGCTTGACAGGGGACTCCTACAATGAGCAGTACTTC
CDR3aa: CASSLTGDSYNEQYF
v_gene: TRBV5-1
j_gene: TRBJ2-5
abundance: .
d_gene: .

CDR3nt: TGCGCCAGCAGCCAAGAGGCAACAGGGACGTGGAACAATCAGCCCCAGCATTTT
CDR3aa: CASSQEATGTWNNQPQHF
v_gene: TRBV4-1
j_gene: TRBJ1-5
abundance: once
d_gene: .

CDR3nt: TGTGCCAGCAGCCATGGGACGGGAAACGGGGAGCTGTTTTTT
CDR3aa: CASSHGTGNGELFF
v_gene: TRBV14
j_gene: TRBJ2-2
abundance: .
d_gene: .

CDR3nt: TGCAGTGCTTTACTAAGGGATCTTACTCATAATACGCAGTATTTT
CDR3aa: CSALLRDLTHNTQYF
v_gene: TRBV20-1
j_gene: TRBJ2-3
abundance: .
d_gene: .